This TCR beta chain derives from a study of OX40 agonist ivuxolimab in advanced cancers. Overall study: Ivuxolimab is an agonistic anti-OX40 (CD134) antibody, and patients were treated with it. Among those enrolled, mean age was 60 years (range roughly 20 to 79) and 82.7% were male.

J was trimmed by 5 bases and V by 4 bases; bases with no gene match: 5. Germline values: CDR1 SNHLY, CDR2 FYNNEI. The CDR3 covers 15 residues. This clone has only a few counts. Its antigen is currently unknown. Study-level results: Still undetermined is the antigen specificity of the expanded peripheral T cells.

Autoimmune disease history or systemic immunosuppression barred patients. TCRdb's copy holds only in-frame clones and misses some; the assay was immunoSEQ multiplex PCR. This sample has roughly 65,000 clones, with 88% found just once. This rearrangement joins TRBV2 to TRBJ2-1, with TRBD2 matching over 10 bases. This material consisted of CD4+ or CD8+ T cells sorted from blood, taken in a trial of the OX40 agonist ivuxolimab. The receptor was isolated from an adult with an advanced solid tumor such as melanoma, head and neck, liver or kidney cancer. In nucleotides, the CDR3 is TGTGCCAGCAGTGGAGCGGGAGGGGGTGACAATGAGCAGTTCTTC. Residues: CASSGAGGGDNEQFF.